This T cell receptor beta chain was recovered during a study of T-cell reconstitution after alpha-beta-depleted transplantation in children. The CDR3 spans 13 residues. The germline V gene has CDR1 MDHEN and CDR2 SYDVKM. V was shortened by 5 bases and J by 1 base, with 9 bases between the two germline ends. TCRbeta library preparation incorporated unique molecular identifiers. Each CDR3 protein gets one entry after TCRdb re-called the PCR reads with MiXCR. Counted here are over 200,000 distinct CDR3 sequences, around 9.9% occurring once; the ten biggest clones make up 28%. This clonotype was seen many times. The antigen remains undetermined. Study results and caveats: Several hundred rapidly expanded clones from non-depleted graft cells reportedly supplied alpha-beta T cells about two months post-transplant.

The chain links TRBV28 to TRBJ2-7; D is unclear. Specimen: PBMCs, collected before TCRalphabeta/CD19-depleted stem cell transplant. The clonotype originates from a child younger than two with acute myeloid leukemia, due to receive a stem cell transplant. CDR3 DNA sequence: TGTGCCAGCAGTATTGCTCTGTCCTACGAGCAGTACTTC. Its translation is CASSIALSYEQYF.